This T cell receptor beta chain was captured by sequencing in a study of blood T cell repertoires in COVID-19. Study as a whole: Sample material is recorded as cDNA or gDNA derived from T cells, B-cell-depleted T cells, or PBMCs.

Assay: immunoSEQ multiplex PCR; the TCRdb copy retains only in-frame clones and omits some. Among about 290,000 clones listed, around 90% were seen once. The V end was cut by 2 bases, the J end by 8 bases, with 12 bases between. Germline lookup yields CDR1 LGHDT and CDR2 YNNKEL (reference sequence). The CDR3 spans 13 residues. This clone has only a few counts. In the same sample, other DNA sequences code for this CDR3. Individuals drawn from approximately 22 US areas were roughly 18 to 89 years old. The sequenced sample was PBMCs or T cells enriched from blood (not recorded which). The chain employs TRBV3-1 (or the pseudogene TRBV3-2) and TRBJ1-2, with TRBD1 as a possible D gene (5 bases). The sequence came from a woman aged 35 to 49 who had recovered from COVID-19. The CDR3 nucleotides read TGTGCCAGCAGCCAATCTCAGGGTGGCGGCTACACCTTC. It yields the protein CASSQSQGGGYTF.